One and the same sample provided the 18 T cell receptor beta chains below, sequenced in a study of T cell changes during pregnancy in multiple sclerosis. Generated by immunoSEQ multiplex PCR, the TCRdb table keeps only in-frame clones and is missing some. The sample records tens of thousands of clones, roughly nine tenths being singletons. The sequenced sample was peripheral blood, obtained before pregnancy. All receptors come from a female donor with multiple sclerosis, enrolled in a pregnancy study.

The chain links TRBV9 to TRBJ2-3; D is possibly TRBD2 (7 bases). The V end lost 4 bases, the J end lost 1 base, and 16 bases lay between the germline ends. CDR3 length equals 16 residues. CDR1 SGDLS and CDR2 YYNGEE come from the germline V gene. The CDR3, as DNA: TGTGCCAGCAGCCCCAGGTCGGGGGGCGGCACAGATACGCAGTATTTT. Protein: CASSPRSGGGTDTQYF.

CDR3 in DNA: TGTGCCAGCAGTGACGGGACAGGGCCAGGCGAAAAACTGTTTTTT. Translated: CASSDGTGPGEKLFF. V usage is TRBV6-4 and J usage is TRBJ1-4; 9 nucleotides align to TRBD1. V lost 2 bases and J lost 8; bases outside the gene matches: 6. The CDR3 runs 15 residues. Germline V gives CDR1 MRHNA, CDR2 SNTAGT.

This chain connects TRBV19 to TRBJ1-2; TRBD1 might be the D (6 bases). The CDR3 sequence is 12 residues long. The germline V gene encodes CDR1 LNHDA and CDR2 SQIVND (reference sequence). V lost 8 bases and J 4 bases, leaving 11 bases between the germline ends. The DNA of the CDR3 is TGTGCCAGTCGGGAAGGGGGCTATGGCTACACCTTC. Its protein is CASREGGYGYTF.

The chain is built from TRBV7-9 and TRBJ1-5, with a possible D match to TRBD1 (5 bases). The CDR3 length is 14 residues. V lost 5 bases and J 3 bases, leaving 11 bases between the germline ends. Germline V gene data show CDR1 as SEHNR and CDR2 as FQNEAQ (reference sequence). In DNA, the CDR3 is TGTGCCAGCAGCAGCGACAGAGTCAATCAGCCCCAGCATTTT. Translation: CASSSDRVNQPQHF.

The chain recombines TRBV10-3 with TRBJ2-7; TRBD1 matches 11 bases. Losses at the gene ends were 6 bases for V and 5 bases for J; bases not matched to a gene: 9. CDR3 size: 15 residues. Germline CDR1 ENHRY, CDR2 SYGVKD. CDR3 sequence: CAIREDRGHGNEQYF. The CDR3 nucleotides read TGTGCCATCAGGGAGGACAGGGGGCATGGGAACGAGCAGTACTTC.

The DNA for the CDR3 is TGTGCCTGGAGTGGACTAGCGCCCCGGGGGACCCAGTACTTC. The encoded protein is CAWSGLAPRGTQYF. The chain combines TRBV30 with TRBJ2-5; 8 positions agree with TRBD2. CDR3 size: 14 residues. V lost 1 base and J lost 7; bases outside the gene matches: 8. Germline V gene sequence: CDR1 GTSNPN, CDR2 SVGIG (reference sequence).

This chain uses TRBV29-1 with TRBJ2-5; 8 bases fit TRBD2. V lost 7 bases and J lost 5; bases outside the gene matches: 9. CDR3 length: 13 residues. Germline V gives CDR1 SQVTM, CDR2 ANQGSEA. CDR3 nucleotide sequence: TGCAGCGGGCAGCGGGAGCGTTGGGAGACCCAGTACTTC. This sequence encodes CSGQRERWETQYF.

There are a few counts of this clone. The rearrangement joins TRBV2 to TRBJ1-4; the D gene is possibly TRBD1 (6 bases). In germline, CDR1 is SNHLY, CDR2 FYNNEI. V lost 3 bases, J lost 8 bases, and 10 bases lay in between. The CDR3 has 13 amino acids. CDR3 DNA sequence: TGTGCCAGCAGTGACAGGGGCGAAGAAAAACTGTTTTTT. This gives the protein CASSDRGEEKLFF. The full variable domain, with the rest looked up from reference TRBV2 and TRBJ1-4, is EPEVTQTPSHQVTQMGQEVILRCVPISNHLYFYWYRQILGQKVEFLVSFYNNEISEKSEIFDDQFSVERPDGSNFTLKIRSTKLEDSAMYFCASSDRGEEKLFFGSGTQLSVL.

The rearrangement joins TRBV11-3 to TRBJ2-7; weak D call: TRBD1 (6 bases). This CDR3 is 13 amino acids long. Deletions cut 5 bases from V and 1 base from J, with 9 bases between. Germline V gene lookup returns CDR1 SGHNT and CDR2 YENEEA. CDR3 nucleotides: TGTGCCAGCAGCGGACAGTATTCCTACGAGCAGTACTTC. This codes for CASSGQYSYEQYF.

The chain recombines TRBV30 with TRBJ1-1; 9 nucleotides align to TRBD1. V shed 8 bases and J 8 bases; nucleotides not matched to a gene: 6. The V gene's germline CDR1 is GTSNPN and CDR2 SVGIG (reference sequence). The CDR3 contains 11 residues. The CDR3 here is CASRQGGEAFF. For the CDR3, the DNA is TGTGCCAGTAGACAGGGGGGGGAAGCTTTCTTT.

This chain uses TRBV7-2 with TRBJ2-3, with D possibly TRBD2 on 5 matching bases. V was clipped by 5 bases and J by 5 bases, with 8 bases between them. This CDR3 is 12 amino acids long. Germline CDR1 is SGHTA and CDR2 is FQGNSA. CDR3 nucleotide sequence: TGTGCCAGCAGCCCGGGGTTAGATACGCAGTATTTT. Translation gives CASSPGLDTQYF.

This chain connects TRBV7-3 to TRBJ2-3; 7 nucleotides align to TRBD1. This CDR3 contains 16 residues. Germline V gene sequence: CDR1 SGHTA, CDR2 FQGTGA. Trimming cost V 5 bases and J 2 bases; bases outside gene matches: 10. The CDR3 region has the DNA TGTGCCAGCAGCCCCAAAGGCACAGGGGTCACAGATACGCAGTATTTT. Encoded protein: CASSPKGTGVTDTQYF.

In DNA, the CDR3 is TGTGCCAGCAGTGAAGCAGGGGGGGACTATGGCTACACCTTC. This gives the protein CASSEAGGDYGYTF. This chain joins TRBV6-1 and TRBJ1-2; tentative D call: TRBD1 (6 bases). The CDR3 totals 14 residues. Trimming cost V 0 bases and J 3 bases, with 8 bases left between them. The germline gives CDR1 MNHNS, CDR2 SASEGT.

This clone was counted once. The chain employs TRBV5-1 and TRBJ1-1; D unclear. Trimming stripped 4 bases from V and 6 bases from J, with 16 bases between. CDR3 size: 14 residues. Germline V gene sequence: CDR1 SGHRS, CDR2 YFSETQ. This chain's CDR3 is CASSVRLVSSEAFF. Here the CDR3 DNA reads TGCGCCAGCAGCGTACGCCTAGTCTCCTCTGAAGCTTTCTTT.

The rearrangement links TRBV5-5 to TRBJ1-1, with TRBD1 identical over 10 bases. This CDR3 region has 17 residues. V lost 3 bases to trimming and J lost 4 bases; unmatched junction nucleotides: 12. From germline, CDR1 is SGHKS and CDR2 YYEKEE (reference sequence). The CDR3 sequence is CASSSGQGIIEVTEAFF. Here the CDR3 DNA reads TGTGCCAGCAGCTCGGGACAGGGGATAATTGAAGTCACTGAAGCTTTCTTT.

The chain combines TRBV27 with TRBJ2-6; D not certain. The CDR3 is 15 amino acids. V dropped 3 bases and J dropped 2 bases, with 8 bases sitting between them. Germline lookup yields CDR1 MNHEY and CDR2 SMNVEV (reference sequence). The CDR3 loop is CASSFSTTGANVLTF. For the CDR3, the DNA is TGTGCCAGCAGTTTTTCCACTACTGGGGCCAACGTCCTGACTTTC.

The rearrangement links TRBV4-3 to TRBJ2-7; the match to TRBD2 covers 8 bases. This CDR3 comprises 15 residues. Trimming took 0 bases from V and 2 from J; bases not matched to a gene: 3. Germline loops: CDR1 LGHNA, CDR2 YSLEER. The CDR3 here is CASSQEARGAYEQYF. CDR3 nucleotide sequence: TGCGCCAGCAGCCAAGAGGCGCGGGGGGCCTACGAGCAGTACTTC.

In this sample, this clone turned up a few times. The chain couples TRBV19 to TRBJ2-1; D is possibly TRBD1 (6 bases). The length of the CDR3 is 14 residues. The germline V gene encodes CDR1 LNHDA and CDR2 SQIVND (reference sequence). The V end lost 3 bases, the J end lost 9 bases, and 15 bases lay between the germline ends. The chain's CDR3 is CASSMASPRGEQFF. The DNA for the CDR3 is TGTGCCAGTAGTATGGCCAGCCCCAGGGGTGAGCAGTTCTTC.